The 31 T cell receptor beta chains below come from one sample, sequenced in a study of cytomegalovirus exposure and HLA in healthy donors (dated by TCRdb to about 2017). The library was built by means of the immunoSEQ multiplex PCR assay. The multiplex PCR relied on a mix of 60 forward primers for TCR Vbeta segments and 13 reverse primers for TCR Jbeta segments. TCRdb retrieved this table from immuneACCESS and kept in-frame rearrangements only. Not all clones are present; in checked studies, unresolved V genes account for under half, and no reason is known for the remainder. The sample yields about 160,000 clones; 71% were counted once. Of the sample, 2.8% is held by the ten largest clones. The sample comprised PBMCs. The source of these receptors is a woman between 25 and 40 years old in good health and CMV-seronegative.

The V call is TRBV5-4, the J call TRBJ1-1; 9 bases fit TRBD1. Unmatched junction bases numbered 7, after V lost 0 bases and J lost 1 base. CDR3 length equals 17 residues. Germline V lookup: CDR1 SGHNT, CDR2 YYREEE (reference sequence). The CDR3, as DNA: TGTGCCAGCAGCTTGGGGGGGACAGGGCCACGGAACACTGAAGCTTTCTTT. Its translation is CASSLGGTGPRNTEAFF.

This chain links TRBV29-1 with TRBJ1-1, with 9 bases that match TRBD1. The CDR3 contains 13 residues. Germline V gene data show CDR1 as SQVTM and CDR2 as ANQGSEA. V dropped 6 bases and J dropped 5; count of bases not matched to a gene: 7. The CDR3 sequence: CSVTTGGLTEAFF. CDR3 nucleotide sequence: TGCAGCGTAACCACAGGGGGCTTAACTGAAGCTTTCTTT.

The chain links TRBV29-1 to TRBJ1-2; D is undetermined. V was shortened by 4 bases and J by 8 bases, with 14 bases between the two germline ends. This CDR3 has 12 residues. Germline CDR1 SQVTM, CDR2 ANQGSEA. The CDR3 protein is CSVANLREGYTF. The DNA for the CDR3 is TGCAGCGTTGCAAACCTTCGTGAGGGCTACACCTTC.

The rearrangement joins TRBV11-3 to TRBJ2-2; 7 bases align to TRBD2. The CDR3 spans 16 residues. Germline CDR1 reads SGHNT; CDR2 reads YENEEA. With 4 bases clipped from V and 4 bases from J, the junction kept 9 bases outside the gene matches. DNA for the CDR3: TGTGCCAGCAGCTCCTGGACTAGTGGAACCACCGGGGAGCTGTTTTTT. Amino acid sequence: CASSSWTSGTTGELFF.

The genes are TRBV5-6 and TRBJ2-5, with TRBD1 matching over 11 bases. Germline-derived CDR1 and CDR2 are SGHDT and YYEEEE. V dropped 1 base and J dropped 5; count of bases not matched to a gene: 4. The CDR3 extends over 15 amino acids. CDR3 residues: CASSLWTGGFETQYF. The CDR3 DNA is TGTGCCAGCAGCTTGTGGACAGGGGGCTTCGAGACCCAGTACTTC.

V is TRBV5-1 and J is TRBJ1-2; D perhaps matches TRBD1 (5 bases). The CDR3 contains 15 residues. Germline-derived CDR1 and CDR2 are SGHRS and YFSETQ. V lost 1 base and J lost 0, with 10 bases in between. CDR3 residues: CASSLLTATNYGYTF. The CDR3, as DNA: TGCGCCAGCAGCTTGTTGACAGCTACTAACTATGGCTACACCTTC.

The rearrangement joins TRBV9 to TRBJ1-1, with 9 bases matching TRBD1. From germline, CDR1 is SGDLS and CDR2 YYNGEE. There are 15 residues in the CDR3. Germline trimming cut 3 bases from V and 2 bases from J; bases unmatched to any gene: 5. CDR3 loop: CASSATGGSNTEAFF. The DNA of the CDR3 is TGTGCCAGCAGCGCGACAGGGGGTTCTAACACTGAAGCTTTCTTT.

The rearrangement links TRBV5-5 to TRBJ2-1; 14 bases match TRBD2. The CDR3 consists of 16 residues. J was trimmed by 9 bases and V by 4 bases; bases with no gene match: 9. Germline V gives CDR1 SGHKS, CDR2 YYEKEE (reference sequence). CDR3 sequence: CASSPKTSGGAPEQFF. The CDR3 DNA is TGTGCCAGCAGCCCTAAGACTAGCGGGGGGGCACCTGAGCAGTTCTTC.

V and J are TRBV6-5 and TRBJ1-2; D gene ambiguous. Trimming stripped 5 bases from V and 0 bases from J, with 7 bases between. CDR3 length equals 13 residues. The V gene's germline CDR1 is MNHEY and CDR2 SVGAGI. CDR3 region: CASSQASNYGYTF. DNA for the CDR3: TGTGCCAGCAGTCAGGCATCTAACTATGGCTACACCTTC.

The V call is TRBV6-1, the J call TRBJ1-2; TRBD1 aligns across 9 bases. This CDR3 is 15 amino acids long. After removal of 8 bases from V and 4 bases from J, the junction contained 11 bases not matched to a gene. The germline V gene has CDR1 MNHNS and CDR2 SASEGT. Here the CDR3 reads CASGLGTGFGYGYTF. In DNA form, the CDR3 reads TGTGCCAGCGGTTTAGGGACAGGGTTCGGCTATGGCTACACCTTC.

The CDR3 DNA sequence: TGTGCCAGCAGCCCCTCGGCAGGGATCAATCAGCCCCAGCATTTT. It translates to CASSPSAGINQPQHF. This chain links TRBV6-4 with TRBJ1-5, with D possibly matching TRBD1 (5 bases). The CDR3 has 15 residues. The V gene lost 6 bases and the J gene lost 3 bases, with 15 bases spanning the gap. Germline lookup yields CDR1 MRHNA and CDR2 SNTAGT.

The chain combines TRBV9 with TRBJ2-2, with TRBD2 as a possible D gene (5 bases). The germline V gene has CDR1 SGDLS and CDR2 YYNGEE. The CDR3 has 15 amino acids. The V gene lost 2 bases and the J gene lost 1 base, with 9 bases spanning the gap. The CDR3 is CASSVSGGNTGELFF. The CDR3 nucleotides read TGTGCCAGCAGCGTCTCCGGAGGGAACACCGGGGAGCTGTTTTTT.

The gene calls are TRBV5-6 and TRBJ1-2; unclear D gene. V shed 0 bases and J shed 8 bases, with 8 bases lying between them. CDR1 is SGHDT, CDR2 YYEEEE, per germline. The CDR3 is 12 amino acids. For the CDR3, the DNA is TGTGCCAGCAGCTTGGAACGCGAAGGCTACACCTTC. Translating it yields CASSLEREGYTF.

Comments on this clone: Other DNA sequences in the sample encode the same CDR3. The V gene is TRBV7-9, the J gene TRBJ2-7; D remains ambiguous. CDR1 and CDR2 (germline): SEHNR, FQNEAQ (reference sequence). V lost 4 bases and J lost 2, with 6 bases in between. The CDR3 is made up of 12 amino acids. The CDR3 region has the DNA TGTGCCAGCAGCTCCGAGACCTACGAGCAGTACTTC. This translates into CASSSETYEQYF.

The V gene is TRBV7-6, the J gene TRBJ2-2, with D unclear. V dropped 2 bases and J dropped 8 bases, with 15 bases sitting between them. CDR1 and CDR2 (germline): SGHVS, FNYEAQ. The CDR3 consists of 15 residues. CDR3 nucleotides: TGTGCCAGCAGCTTATCACAGCTGTCGTGGGGGGAGCTGTTTTTT. This sequence encodes CASSLSQLSWGELFF.

The chain couples TRBV2 to TRBJ1-5, with a weak D call TRBD1 (5 bases). The germline gives CDR1 SNHLY, CDR2 FYNNEI. This CDR3 has 13 amino acids. V gave up 6 bases and J gave up 4 bases, with 10 bases separating them. The CDR3 is CASRETENQPQHF. CDR3 bases: TGTGCCAGCAGGGAGACAGAGAATCAGCCCCAGCATTTT.

The V gene is TRBV20-1, the J gene TRBJ1-2; a weak D match, TRBD1 (6 bases). The germline CDR1 and CDR2 sequences are DFQATT and SNEGSKA (reference sequence). This CDR3 is 11 amino acids long. V was shortened by 6 bases and J by 6 bases, with 11 bases between the two germline ends. DNA of the CDR3: TGCAGTGCGGGATACAGGGATGGCTACACCTTC. Protein: CSAGYRDGYTF.

This clone was counted between two and nine times. The chain joins TRBV19 to TRBJ2-7; D is perhaps TRBD1 (6 bases). The CDR3 spans 14 residues. CDR1 is LNHDA, CDR2 SQIVND, per germline (reference sequence). Trimming removed 2 bases at V and 3 bases at J, with 11 bases between. The CDR3 spells CASSISTGRYEQYF. CDR3 DNA sequence: TGTGCCAGTAGTATAAGTACAGGGCGCTACGAGCAGTACTTC.

The V and J genes are TRBV7-2 and TRBJ1-2; D is unresolved. Trimming removed 1 base from V and 7 bases from J, with 4 bases in between. The CDR3 consists of 11 residues. In germline, CDR1 is SGHTA, CDR2 FQGNSA. The CDR3: CASSLVSGYTF. CDR3 coding DNA: TGTGCCAGCAGCTTAGTCTCTGGCTACACCTTC. The whole variable domain, filled in from reference TRBV7-2 and TRBJ1-2, reads GAGVSQSPSNKVTEKGKDVELRCDPISGHTALYWYRQSLGQGLEFLIYFQGNSAPDKSGLPSDRFSAERTGGSVSTLTIQRTQQEDSAVYLCASSLVSGYTFGSGTRLTVV.

The chain combines TRBV5-1 with TRBJ2-7, with TRBD2 matching 16 bases. The CDR3 length is 17 residues. Germline V gene lookup returns CDR1 SGHRS and CDR2 YFSETQ. V shed 4 bases and J 6 bases; nucleotides not matched to a gene: 10. Written as DNA, the CDR3 is TGCGCCAGCAGCCCCGGGACTAGCGGGAGGGCCCTCAGCGAGCAGTACTTC. The encoded protein is CASSPGTSGRALSEQYF.

This sequence joins TRBV30 and TRBJ2-5; 7 bases map to TRBD1. The J call may be wrong; the DNA end is better matched by TRBJ2-7. The CDR3 is made up of 15 amino acids. Germline V gene sequence: CDR1 GTSNPN, CDR2 SVGIG (reference sequence). DNA for the CDR3: TGTGCCTGGAGTGTGCAAGGGTGGACAGGCTACGAGCAGTACTTC. It codes for CAWSVQGWTGYEQYF.

This clone was found a few times. The chain links TRBV27 to TRBJ1-2; 7 bases fit TRBD1. CDR1 is MNHEY, CDR2 SMNVEV, per germline (reference sequence). There are 11 residues in the CDR3. V shed 10 bases, J shed 4 bases, and the junction held 3 bases outside the gene matches. CDR3 loop: CAMRTGYGYTF. In DNA form, the CDR3 reads TGTGCCATGCGGACAGGCTATGGCTACACCTTC.

The chain combines TRBV7-9 with TRBJ2-5, with D perhaps TRBD2 (6 bases). The assigned J gene may be wrong: the sequence end matches TRBJ2-7 better. Germline V gene data show CDR1 as SEHNR and CDR2 as FQNEAQ (reference sequence). The CDR3 consists of 16 residues. The chain's CDR3 is CASTPGEQGQSHEQYF. The CDR3 DNA is TGTGCCAGCACCCCGGGGGAGCAGGGTCAGTCCCACGAGCAGTACTTC.

Turning to this clone: One junction end disagrees with the germline gene, perhaps due to a read error. V is TRBV7-9 and J is TRBJ1-1; D is unclear. The germline CDR1 and CDR2 sequences are SEHNR and FQNEAQ (reference sequence). This CDR3 is built from 12 residues. The CDR3 region is CSSSSREGIAFF. CDR3 in DNA: TGTTCCAGCAGCTCTAGGGAGGGTATAGCTTTCTTT.

V is TRBV7-2 and J is TRBJ2-1; a possible D gene is TRBD2 (6 bases). The CDR3 has 15 amino acids. The germline V and J ends were trimmed by 7 bases and 4 bases, with 17 bases remaining between them. The germline gives CDR1 SGHTA, CDR2 FQGNSA. In nucleotides, the CDR3 is TGTGCCAGCATCCAACGGGGAGGCCGTTACAATGAGCAGTTCTTC. Translating gives CASIQRGGRYNEQFF.

The J gene is TRBJ2-1, the V gene TRBV6-4; weak D call: TRBD1 (6 bases). The CDR3 is 15 amino acids. V lost 3 bases, J lost 6 bases, and 15 bases lay in between. Germline CDR1 MRHNA, CDR2 SNTAGT. The chain's CDR3 is CASSERGSEGNEQFF. The CDR3 bases are TGTGCCAGCAGTGAGAGGGGGTCTGAAGGCAATGAGCAGTTCTTC.

This clone was observed a few times. This chain uses TRBV18 with TRBJ2-7, with D possibly being TRBD1 (6 bases). CDR1 and CDR2 from the germline V gene are KGHSH and LQKENI. V was shortened by 5 bases and J by 5 bases, with 10 bases between the two germline ends. CDR3 size: 12 residues. The DNA for the CDR3 is TGTGCCAGCTCATCGGACAGAAACGAGCAGTACTTC. It translates to CASSSDRNEQYF.

The table lists this clone with a count of one. The chain is built from TRBV19 and TRBJ1-5, with D tentatively TRBD1 (6 bases). CDR1 LNHDA and CDR2 SQIVND come from the germline V gene (reference sequence). V lost 4 bases and J lost 7, with 14 bases in between. There are 14 residues in the CDR3. CDR3 sequence: CASSTRDKWQPQHF. CDR3 nucleotide sequence: TGTGCCAGTAGTACCCGGGACAAATGGCAGCCCCAGCATTTT.

The chain is built from TRBV5-1 and TRBJ1-1; a possible D gene is TRBD1 (5 bases). CDR3 length: 14 amino acids. Trimming took off 5 bases at V and 13 bases at J, with 24 bases between the two ends. The germline CDR1 and CDR2 sequences are SGHRS and YFSETQ. The DNA for the CDR3 is TGCGCCAGCAGTCTTAGGTCCGGGGGGGAGAAAGGTTTCTTT. It is translated as CASSLRSGGEKGFF.

V and J are TRBV5-6 and TRBJ1-2; 9 nucleotides align to TRBD1. The CDR3 has 13 amino acids. CDR1 is SGHDT and CDR2 is YYEEEE in the germline V gene. V gave up 2 bases and J gave up 8 bases; unmatched junction bases: 4. The CDR3 DNA follows: TGTGCCAGCAGCTTACAGGGGGCCAGAGGCTACACCTTC. This gives the protein CASSLQGARGYTF.

This clone has a handful of counts. The rearrangement joins TRBV5-1 to TRBJ1-1; D ambiguous. V was clipped by 4 bases and J by 8 bases, with 21 bases between them. The germline V gene encodes CDR1 SGHRS and CDR2 YFSETQ. CDR3 size: 15 residues. The CDR3 DNA sequence: TGCGCCAGCAGCCTAGGTGGCCAGTCTAATGTGGAAGCTTTCTTT. Translating it yields CASSLGGQSNVEAFF.